One and the same sample provided the 9 T cell receptor beta chains below, sequenced in a study of blood T cell repertoires in COVID-19. The assay was immunoSEQ multiplex PCR, and TCRdb's table has in-frame clones only and misses some. The sample holds 250,000 to 350,000 clones, nearly 90% seen once. Input material: PBMCs or T cells enriched from blood (not recorded which). These receptors all come from a woman aged 30 to 39 who had recovered from COVID-19.

The chain is built from TRBV4-3 and TRBJ2-6, with D possibly being TRBD1 (6 bases). Trimming stripped 3 bases from V and 3 bases from J, with 9 bases between. This CDR3 comprises 15 residues. From germline, CDR1 is LGHNA and CDR2 YSLEER. The CDR3 spells CASSQATGGANVLTF. DNA for the CDR3: TGCGCCAGCAGCCAGGCGACAGGTGGGGCCAACGTCCTGACTTTC.

The genes are TRBV4-1 and TRBJ1-3; D ambiguous. This CDR3 spans 16 amino acids. Deletions cut 0 bases from V and 0 bases from J, with 9 bases between. CDR1 is MGHRA and CDR2 is YSYEKL in the germline V gene. The CDR3, as DNA: TGCGCCAGCAGCCAAGAACCATTTAGCTCTGGAAACACCATATATTTT. Translation: CASSQEPFSSGNTIYF.

This clone was counted many times. This chain connects TRBV7-2 to TRBJ2-7, with D hard to call. The germline V and J ends were trimmed by 1 base and 7 bases, with 11 bases remaining between them. Germline-derived CDR1 and CDR2 are SGHTA and FQGNSA. The CDR3 spans 13 residues. The CDR3 DNA follows: TGTGCCAGCAGCTTAGACACCGCGAGGGAGCAGTACTTC. Translating gives CASSLDTAREQYF.

The chain recombines TRBV6-5 with TRBJ1-1; D is unclear. In germline, CDR1 is MNHEY, CDR2 SVGAGI. Trimming removed 3 bases at V and 3 bases at J, with 8 bases between. The CDR3 runs to 13 residues. For the CDR3, the DNA is TGTGCCAGCAGTTATTACACCTACACTGAAGCTTTCTTT. Translation: CASSYYTYTEAFF.

The CDR3 sequence is CASSIGRPATNEKLFF. The CDR3 DNA is TGTGCCAGTAGTATTGGCCGCCCCGCAACTAATGAAAAACTGTTTTTT. This chain connects TRBV19 to TRBJ1-4; D call uncertain. Germline values: CDR1 LNHDA, CDR2 SQIVND (reference sequence). The CDR3 is 16 residues long. V was cut by 3 bases and J by 0 bases, with 11 bases left in between.

This sequence joins TRBV7-3 and TRBJ2-3; 7 positions match TRBD2. The V and J ends lost 5 bases and 1 base, in that order; junction bases with no gene match: 9. CDR3 size: 16 residues. Germline CDR1 reads SGHTA; CDR2 reads FQGTGA. The CDR3 DNA is TGTGCCAGCAGCCAGGGTACGGCGGGGGGCACAGATACGCAGTATTTT. It translates to CASSQGTAGGTDTQYF.

The chain has TRBV7-9 and TRBJ1-2, with unresolved D. This CDR3 has 14 amino acids. Germline V CDR1 and CDR2: SEHNR, FQNEAQ (reference sequence). V dropped 5 bases and J dropped 4 bases, with 14 bases sitting between them. The CDR3 is CASSNESSGYGYTF. The CDR3, as DNA: TGTGCCAGCAGCAACGAGAGTTCGGGCTATGGCTACACCTTC.

The rearrangement uses TRBV16 and TRBJ2-7; TRBD2 agrees at 10 bases. The germline CDR1 and CDR2 sequences are KGHSY and FQNENV. The CDR3 contains 15 residues. Unmatched junction bases numbered 2, after V lost 1 base and J lost 2 bases. CDR3 bases: TGTGCCAGCAGCCAATATACTAGCGGGGCCTACGAGCAGTACTTC. Amino acids: CASSQYTSGAYEQYF.

The chain links TRBV7-3 to TRBJ2-3; 8 bases line up with TRBD2. With 5 bases clipped from V and 3 bases from J, the junction kept 7 bases outside the gene matches. The CDR3 is 15 amino acids. Germline values: CDR1 SGHTA, CDR2 FQGTGA. The CDR3: CASSPGLGRTDTQYF. CDR3 nucleotide sequence: TGTGCCAGCAGCCCGGGACTAGGGAGAACAGATACGCAGTATTTT.